Below are 12 T cell receptor beta chains sequenced from a single sample in a study of blood T cell repertoires in COVID-19. Libraries were prepared by immunoSEQ multiplex PCR; TCRdb keeps only in-frame clonotypes and omits some of them. In the table there are 150,000 or so clones, 84% of which are singletons. Sequenced: peripheral blood. These receptors came from a man aged 40-49 years who had recovered from COVID-19.

This rearrangement joins TRBV9 to TRBJ2-5; a weak D match, TRBD2 (6 bases). Germline V lookup: CDR1 SGDLS, CDR2 YYNGEE. V was cut by 0 bases and J by 5 bases, with 17 bases left in between. The CDR3 loop spans 16 amino acids. CDR3 protein: CASSVAGGRSAETQYF. The CDR3 nucleotides are TGTGCCAGCAGCGTAGCAGGAGGGAGGTCCGCGGAGACCCAGTACTTC.

The rearrangement uses TRBV6-5 and TRBJ2-1, with a possible D match to TRBD1 (5 bases). Looked up from germline, CDR1 is MNHEY and CDR2 is SVGAGI. V lost 6 bases and J lost 9, with 12 bases in between. The CDR3 covers 12 residues. DNA of the CDR3: TGTGCCAGCAGCCTCAGGGTAGGTGAGCAGTTCTTC. Protein: CASSLRVGEQFF.

J is TRBJ1-2 and V is TRBV29-1, with D possibly matching TRBD1 (6 bases). Trimming shortened V by 5 bases and J by 7 bases, and 14 bases separated the two germline ends. The CDR3 is 12 residues long. Germline V gene lookup returns CDR1 SQVTM and CDR2 ANQGSEA. CDR3 DNA: TGCAGCGTTCGGACAGAAGTGCGTGGCTACACCTTC. This translates into CSVRTEVRGYTF.

The genes are TRBV2 and TRBJ2-5; possible D gene TRBD2, 6 bases. CDR1 is SNHLY and CDR2 is FYNNEI in the germline V gene. The CDR3 contains 13 residues. Between the trimmed V and J ends, which lost 7 bases and 6 bases, there was a span of 15 bases. CDR3 region: CASTRGAGQTQYF. The CDR3 DNA reads as TGTGCCAGCACCCGAGGGGCGGGACAGACCCAGTACTTC.

The chain combines TRBV20-1 with TRBJ2-3, with 7 bases lining up with TRBD2. After removal of 3 bases from V and 0 bases from J, the junction contained 12 bases not matched to a gene. Germline-derived CDR1 and CDR2 are DFQATT and SNEGSKA (reference sequence). The CDR3 extends over 17 amino acids. CDR3 coding DNA: TGCAGTGCTAGTCCCGGGGGGTTTCCCTCTAGCACAGATACGCAGTATTTT. Its translation: CSASPGGFPSSTDTQYF.

V and J are TRBV7-2 and TRBJ1-2; TRBD1 matches 8 bases. Germline V gene lookup returns CDR1 SGHTA and CDR2 FQGNSA. The CDR3 has 16 amino acids. With V trimmed by 5 bases and J by 4 bases, 12 bases remained unmatched. CDR3 DNA: TGTGCCAGCAGCCCCTCCCCAGGGGGCGGTTCCTATGGCTACACCTTC. This gives the protein CASSPSPGGGSYGYTF.

This clone was observed a single time. CDR3 nucleotide sequence: TGTGCCAGCAGCAAATGGGACAGGGGGTCAGGGGATACGCAGTATTTT. Protein: CASSKWDRGSGDTQYF. The V call is TRBV7-8, the J call TRBJ2-3; TRBD1 agrees at 11 bases. The ends lost 5 bases at V and 6 bases at J; junction bases unmatched: 10. Germline assignment: CDR1 SGHVS and CDR2 FQNEAQ. The CDR3 contains 16 residues.

The chain links TRBV28 to TRBJ1-4, with 10 nucleotides matching TRBD1. V shed 5 bases, J shed 6 bases, and the junction held 9 bases outside the gene matches. The CDR3 is 16 amino acids. The germline V gene has CDR1 MDHEN and CDR2 SYDVKM. This CDR3 reads CASSTPTGGRHEKLFF. CDR3 coding DNA: TGTGCCAGCAGTACCCCGACAGGGGGCCGTCATGAAAAACTGTTTTTT. The whole variable domain, filled in from reference TRBV28 and TRBJ1-4, reads DVKVTQSSRYLVKRTGEKVFLECVQDMDHENMFWYRQDPGLGLRLIYFSYDVKMKEKGDIPEGYSVSREKKERFSLILESASTNQTSMYLCASSTPTGGRHEKLFFGSGTQLSVL.

The chain employs TRBV6-1 and TRBJ2-7, with 10 bases identical to TRBD2. The germline V gene encodes CDR1 MNHNS and CDR2 SASEGT. The CDR3 loop spans 15 amino acids. The V gene end was trimmed by 2 bases and the J gene end by 5 bases; junction bases not matched to a gene: 6. As DNA, the CDR3 is TGTGCCAGCAGTGAAAGGGGGGGACTAGCGCACGAGCAGTACTTC. Protein: CASSERGGLAHEQYF.

DNA of the CDR3: TGTGCCAGCAGCAACAGGGGGCATGGCACAGATACGCAGTATTTT. It translates to CASSNRGHGTDTQYF. V usage is TRBV6-2 or TRBV6-3 and J usage is TRBJ2-3; 9 bases match TRBD1. CDR3 size: 15 residues. From germline, CDR1 is MNHEY and CDR2 SVGEGT. J was trimmed by 1 base and V by 6 bases; bases with no gene match: 5.

In regard to this clone: The junction departs from germline at one end; a sequencing error may be responsible. The rearrangement uses TRBV3-1 (or the pseudogene TRBV3-2) and TRBJ1-2, with a possible D match to TRBD1 (5 bases). In germline, CDR1 is LGHDT, CDR2 YNNKEL (reference sequence). There are 14 residues in the CDR3. The CDR3 coding sequence is TGTGCCAGCAGCAAAGAGACAGAGAACTATGGCTACACCTTC. Protein product: CASSKETENYGYTF.

The chain links TRBV9 to TRBJ2-5; 8 bases fit TRBD2. Germline CDR1 is SGDLS and CDR2 is YYNGEE. J was trimmed by 2 bases and V by 3 bases; bases with no gene match: 9. The CDR3 loop spans 16 amino acids. CDR3 nucleotide sequence: TGTGCCAGCAGCGCGCGAACGGGGACTAGACAAGAGACCCAGTACTTC. Translated: CASSARTGTRQETQYF.